The present T cell receptor (beta chain) was sequenced within a study of Ad26.COV2.S vaccination and SARS-CoV-2 variants. The protocol was immunoSEQ multiplex PCR, while the TCRdb copy is restricted to in-frame clones and leaves out a portion. The sample yields under 600,000 clones, 70% to 90% seen once. Per the germline V gene, CDR1 is SEHNR and CDR2 is FQNEAQ (reference sequence). V lost 8 bases to trimming and J lost 9 bases; unmatched junction nucleotides: 7. The CDR3 has 12 residues. Treatment specified: about 20 received Ad26.COV2.S at low or high dose, single or two shots; about 5 received placebo; per-sample allocation not given. Specimen acquisition occurred on day 63 following the initial vaccine or placebo injection.

The sequencing used peripheral blood, collected in a trial of Ad26.COV2.S vaccine versus placebo. The chain has TRBV7-9 and TRBJ2-4; 7 nucleotides line up with TRBD1. The TCR originated in a person aged 18-65 years who received the Ad26.COV2.S COVID-19 vaccine or a placebo. In nucleotides, the CDR3 is TGTGCCAGCGGGACAGAGGCAGCCATTCAGTACTTC. It yields the protein CASGTEAAIQYF.